A single sample gave rise to the 4 T cell receptor beta chains below, sequenced in a study of T cell changes during pregnancy in multiple sclerosis. Libraries were prepared by immunoSEQ multiplex PCR; TCRdb keeps only in-frame clonotypes and omits some of them. In the table there are around 44,000 clones, around 93% of which are singletons. Here the sequenced sample was CD8+ T cells from peripheral blood mononuclear cells, taken in the third trimester of pregnancy. These receptor sequences come from a female donor with multiple sclerosis, enrolled in a pregnancy study.

V gene TRBV28 combines with J gene TRBJ2-1, with 7 bases fitting TRBD2. This CDR3 spans 15 amino acids. Germline CDR1 reads MDHEN; CDR2 reads SYDVKM. The junction had 2 bases not matched to a gene; V was cut back by 2 bases and J by 1 base. The DNA for the CDR3 is TGTGCCAGCAGTTTACAACTAGCGTCCTACAATGAGCAGTTCTTC. Its translation is CASSLQLASYNEQFF. The entire variable domain, with the rest obtained from reference TRBV28 and TRBJ2-1, is as follows: DVKVTQSSRYLVKRTGEKVFLECVQDMDHENMFWYRQDPGLGLRLIYFSYDVKMKEKGDIPEGYSVSREKKERFSLILESASTNQTSMYLCASSLQLASYNEQFFGPGTRLTVL.

This sequence joins TRBV28 and TRBJ2-7, with 8 nucleotides matching TRBD1. The germline gives CDR1 MDHEN, CDR2 SYDVKM. The CDR3 is made up of 16 amino acids. V was clipped by 3 bases and J by 6 bases; unmatched bases: 13. For the CDR3, the DNA is TGTGCCAGCAGTTTGATACCCCGCAGGGGGCTCGGCGAGCAGTACTTC. Protein: CASSLIPRRGLGEQYF.

In nucleotides, the CDR3 is TGTGCCAGCAGTTTAAGGGGACTAGCCCACGAGCAGTACTTC. Translating gives CASSLRGLAHEQYF. The rearrangement links TRBV27 to TRBJ2-7; TRBD2 matches at 9 bases. CDR3 length: 14 residues. The ends lost 2 bases at V and 5 bases at J; junction bases unmatched: 4. The germline gives CDR1 MNHEY, CDR2 SMNVEV (reference sequence).

The V and J genes are TRBV19 and TRBJ1-5; D might be TRBD1 (6 bases). Trimming pared 1 base from V and 8 bases from J, leaving 9 bases between. The CDR3 covers 13 residues. In germline, CDR1 is LNHDA, CDR2 SQIVND (reference sequence). CDR3 nucleotides: TGTGCCAGTAGTATAGCGACAGGTGAGCCCCAGCATTTT. Its protein product is CASSIATGEPQHF.